This T cell receptor beta chain comes out of a study of neurological immune-mediated disorders (dated by TCRdb to the late 2010s). General notes on the study: Of the 35 or so multiple sclerosis patients, approximately 31 had relapsing-remitting MS and 3 had secondary progressive MS. Longitudinal samples, technical triplicates and paired sorted CD4+ and CD8+ T-cell subsets, alongside PBMC samples, were included among the roughly 98 TCR-beta libraries. Peripheral blood TCR-beta repertoires from patients with HTLV-I-associated myelopathy (HAM/TSP), patients with multiple sclerosis, and healthy controls were compared in the study using UMI-based sequencing. The cohort was made up of 68 subjects, consisting of 14 HAM/TSP patients, approximately 35 multiple sclerosis patients and approximately 20 healthy controls.

Beyond this particular receptor, the publication reports: Phylogenetic analysis grouped repertoires from 18 of 34 MS patients into a cluster of related CDR3 sequences, suggesting a possible repertoire-level signature. No association of the MS cluster with clinical or MRI features was observed, and the need for larger cohorts was stated by the authors. TCR clonal expansion was highest in HAM/TSP patients and lowest in MS patients, with MS patients falling below even healthy controls. No identical CDR3 amino acid sequences were found to be shared among expanded clones across subjects, suggesting that TCR-beta repertoires were private in all groups.

cDNA was synthesized by template-switch 5'RACE using a primer with a 10-nucleotide random unique molecular identifier that tagged each TCR transcript. Every sequencing run yielded over 180 million TCR-beta sequences covering 15-18 subjects. The RNeasy kit was used for extraction of total RNA. The KAPA Real-time Library Amplification kit was used to amplify TCR-beta VDJ regions with primers targeting the TCR constant region and the 5'RACE anchor. A first PCR added sample indexes and Illumina adaptors, after which a second PCR increased the library yield. After purification with Ampure beads, the TCR product of roughly 650 bp was size-selected on a 2% E-gel SizeSelection system. Library quality was checked on a Bioanalyzer, concentration was measured with Qubit, and libraries were quantified with the Kapa Library Quantification kit before pooling. Paired-end 2 x 150 bp sequencing of the libraries was performed on an Illumina HiSeq 2500. To increase sequence diversity, about 25-31% phiX was spiked into each library pool. Per the authors' processing: The UMI-based MiGEC pipeline processed quality-filtered reads and removed over 75% of raw TCR sequences during error correction. IMGT germline references were used for aligning VDJ genes, and each clonotype was defined as a unique CDR3 amino acid sequence together with its V-J genes. Clonal expansion, Shannon diversity, and CDR3 relatedness (CalcPairwiseDistances, ClusterSamples) were evaluated with VDJtools, and phylogenetic trees were built with CLCbio workbench. A clone was classed as expanded if it had 8 or more unique UMIs, a cutoff based on coefficient-of-variation modelling across technical triplicates. TCRdb reprocessed the public reads (quality trimming at Q25 with fastp, clone calling with MiXCR) and kept in-frame beta chains. Each CDR3 protein appears once, grouped with its most common genes and DNA. These V and J calls rely on TCRdb rather than the paper's analysis. The sample table contains 55,000 to 60,000 distinct CDR3 sequences; only one count was recorded for roughly 3.5% of them. The ten largest clones represent about 3% of the sample.

V lost 6 bases and J lost 6 bases; the stretch between them is 20 bases long. The CDR3, from cysteine to phenylalanine, totals 14 residues. Of the read, only the CDR3 DNA is kept; its 42 bases are in frame from base 1. The germline V gene supplies CDR1 SQVTM and CDR2 ANQGSEA. For unsorted PBMC libraries, 2 million PBMCs were used after storage in RNAlater at -80 degrees C until RNA extraction. The multiple sclerosis patients were enrolled in a US clinical protocol that evaluated disease progression with magnetic resonance imaging. Peripheral blood was subjected to Ficoll-Hypaque density gradient centrifugation to isolate PBMCs, which were then cryopreserved in liquid nitrogen. At least ten counts were recorded for this clonotype. Which antigen it targets is not known. No qualities accompany the bases; no much larger clone lies one base away.

The origin of this receptor is a woman aged 30 to 39 with multiple sclerosis. The rearranged segments are TRBV29-1 and TRBJ1-1; a tentative D call is TRBD1 (6 bases match). Sequenced input: PBMCs. CDR3 region: CSVVPGQGRAEAFF. The DNA sequence is as follows: TGCAGCGTCGTGCCGGGACAAGGACGGGCTGAAGCTTTCTTT.